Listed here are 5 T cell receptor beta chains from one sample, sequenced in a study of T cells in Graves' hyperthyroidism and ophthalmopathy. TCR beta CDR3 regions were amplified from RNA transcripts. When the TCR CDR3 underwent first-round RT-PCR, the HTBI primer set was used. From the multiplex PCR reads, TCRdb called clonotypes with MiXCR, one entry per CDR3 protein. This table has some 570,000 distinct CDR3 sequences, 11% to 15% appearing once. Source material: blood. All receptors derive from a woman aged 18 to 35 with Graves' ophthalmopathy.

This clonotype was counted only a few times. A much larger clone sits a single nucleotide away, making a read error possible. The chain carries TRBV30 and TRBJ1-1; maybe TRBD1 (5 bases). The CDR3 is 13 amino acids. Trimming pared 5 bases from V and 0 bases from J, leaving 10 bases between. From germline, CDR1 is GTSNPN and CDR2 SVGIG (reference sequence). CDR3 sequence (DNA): TGTGCCTGGGGTTTACAGGTGAACACTGAAGCTTTCTTT. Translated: CAWGLQVNTEAFF. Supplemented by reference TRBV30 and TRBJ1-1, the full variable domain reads SQTIHQWPATLVQPVGSPLSLECTVEGTSNPNLYWYRQAAGRGLQLLFYSVGIGQISSEVPQNLSASRPQDRQFILSSKKLLLSDSGFYLCAWGLQVNTEAFFGQGTRLTVV.

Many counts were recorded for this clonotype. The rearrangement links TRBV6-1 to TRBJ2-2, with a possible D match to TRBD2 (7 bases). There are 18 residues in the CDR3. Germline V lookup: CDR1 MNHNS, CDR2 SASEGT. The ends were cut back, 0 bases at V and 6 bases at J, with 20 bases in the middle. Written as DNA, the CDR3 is TGTGCCAGCAGTGAAGCGGACCTTCGGGGGGCGGGGGCCGGGGAGCTGTTTTTT. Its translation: CASSEADLRGAGAGELFF.

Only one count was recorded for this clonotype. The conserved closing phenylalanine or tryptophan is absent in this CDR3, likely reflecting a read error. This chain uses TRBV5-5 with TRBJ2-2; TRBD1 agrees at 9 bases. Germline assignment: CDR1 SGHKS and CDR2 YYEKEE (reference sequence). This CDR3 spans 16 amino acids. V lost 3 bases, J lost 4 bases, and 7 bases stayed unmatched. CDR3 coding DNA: TGTGCCAGCAGCTGGGGACAGGGAGTAGGCACCGGGGAGCTGTTTTCT. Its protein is CASSWGQGVGTGELFS.

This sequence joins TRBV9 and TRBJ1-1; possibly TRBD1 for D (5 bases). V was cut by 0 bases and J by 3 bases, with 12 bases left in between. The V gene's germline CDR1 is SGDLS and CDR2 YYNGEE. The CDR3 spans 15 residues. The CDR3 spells CASSVGQGQYTEAFF. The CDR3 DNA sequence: TGTGCCAGCAGCGTAGGGCAGGGCCAATACACTGAAGCTTTCTTT.

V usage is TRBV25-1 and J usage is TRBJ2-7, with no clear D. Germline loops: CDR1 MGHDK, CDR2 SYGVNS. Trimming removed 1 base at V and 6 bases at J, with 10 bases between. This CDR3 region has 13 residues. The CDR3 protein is CASSEFAYGEQYF. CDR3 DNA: TGTGCCAGCAGTGAATTTGCGTACGGCGAGCAGTACTTC.